The 16 T cell receptor beta chains listed next were all sequenced from one sample in a study of blood T cell repertoires in COVID-19 (dated by TCRdb to 2018 to 2020). Library method: the immunoSEQ multiplex PCR assay. Held by TCRdb, this immuneACCESS table contains in-frame sequences only and omits some clones. Under half of the omission traces to an unresolved V gene where checked; the cause of the rest is unknown. In all, the sample holds 200,000 to 250,000 clones, and 88% of those were seen once. The ten most abundant clones make up approximately 2.7% of the sample. The specimen sequenced was PBMCs or T cells enriched from blood (not recorded which). These receptors came from a woman in her twenties or thirties who had recovered from COVID-19.

This clone was counted a few times. V and J are TRBV5-1 and TRBJ2-3; 13 bases fit TRBD2. Losses at the gene ends were 5 bases for V and 2 bases for J; bases not matched to a gene: 5. The CDR3 consists of 16 residues. Germline lookup yields CDR1 SGHRS and CDR2 YFSETQ. CDR3 DNA: TGCGCCAGCAGAACCGGACTAGCGGGGGACACAGATACGCAGTATTTT. Protein: CASRTGLAGDTDTQYF. The variable domain in full, with the rest retrieved from reference TRBV5-1 and TRBJ2-3, is KAGVTQTPRYLIKTRGQQVTLSCSPISGHRSVSWYQQTPGQGLQFLFEYFSETQRNKGNFPGRFSGRQFSNSRSEMNVSTLELGDSALYLCASRTGLAGDTDTQYFGPGTRLTVL.

The V and J genes are TRBV19 and TRBJ1-3; 8 nucleotides agree with TRBD1. The CDR3 covers 17 residues. CDR1 is LNHDA, CDR2 SQIVND, per germline (reference sequence). V was pared by 6 bases and J by 2 bases, with 12 bases of the junction left unmatched. The CDR3: CASSPGRTGRTGNTIYF. The CDR3 DNA reads TGTGCCAGTAGCCCCGGACGGACAGGGCGAACTGGAAACACCATATATTTT.

The gene calls are TRBV19 and TRBJ1-4, with D unclear. Trimming took off 7 bases at V and 0 bases at J, with 6 bases between the two ends. Germline V gene data show CDR1 as LNHDA and CDR2 as SQIVND (reference sequence). The CDR3 is 13 residues long. This CDR3 reads CASTSTTNEKLFF. The CDR3 nucleotides are TGTGCCAGTACCAGTACAACTAATGAAAAACTGTTTTTT.

This clone was observed a handful of times. The V call is TRBV2, the J call TRBJ1-2; 9 nucleotides match TRBD1. Trimming removed 2 bases from V and 8 bases from J; junction bases left unmatched: 6. The CDR3 runs to 14 residues. From germline, CDR1 is SNHLY and CDR2 FYNNEI. This CDR3 is CASSELQGARGYTF. CDR3 sequence (DNA): TGTGCCAGCAGTGAATTACAGGGGGCGCGGGGCTACACCTTC.

The chain carries TRBV9 and TRBJ2-5; 7 nucleotides align to TRBD1. Germline V lookup: CDR1 SGDLS, CDR2 YYNGEE. The CDR3 contains 15 residues. The ends lost 4 bases at V and 2 bases at J; junction bases unmatched: 8. CDR3: CASSNNRGGQETQYF. For the CDR3, the DNA is TGTGCCAGCAGCAATAACAGGGGTGGTCAAGAGACCCAGTACTTC.

The V and J genes are TRBV9 and TRBJ2-7; D is possibly TRBD2 (6 bases). This CDR3 contains 10 residues. CDR1 and CDR2 (germline): SGDLS, YYNGEE. V lost 10 bases to trimming and J lost 4 bases, with 9 bases between them. CDR3 loop: CAGGLYEQYF. Here the CDR3 DNA reads TGTGCCGGAGGGTTGTACGAGCAGTACTTC.

DNA for the CDR3: TGTGCCAGCAGTGAAGGACAGGGGGACAACTCCTACAATGAGCAGTTCTTC. Amino acids: CASSEGQGDNSYNEQFF. V usage is TRBV2 and J usage is TRBJ2-1; 9 bases agree with TRBD1. After removal of 1 base from V and 0 bases from J, the junction contained 4 bases not matched to a gene. Germline CDR1 is SNHLY and CDR2 is FYNNEI. The CDR3 sequence is 17 residues long.

The chain uses TRBV5-1 and TRBJ2-5, with D possibly being TRBD2 (6 bases). V lost 4 bases to trimming and J lost 5 bases, with 15 bases between them. Per the germline V gene, CDR1 is SGHRS and CDR2 is YFSETQ. The CDR3 sequence is 14 residues long. DNA of the CDR3: TGCGCCAGCAGCCCCTTGTCCCGGGAGGAGACCCAGTACTTC. Its protein product is CASSPLSREETQYF.

The chain joins TRBV7-2 to TRBJ2-5; 8 bases match TRBD2. The CDR3 is 13 residues long. Germline-derived CDR1 and CDR2 are SGHTA and FQGNSA. V dropped 6 bases and J dropped 4; count of bases not matched to a gene: 4. The CDR3 bases are TGTGCCAGCAGGGCGGGGGGTGGAGAGACCCAGTACTTC. Translation: CASRAGGGETQYF.

This clone was recorded only once. The chain is built from TRBV3-1 (or the pseudogene TRBV3-2) and TRBJ1-2; a possible D gene is TRBD1 (5 bases). Trimming shortened V by 4 bases and J by 7 bases, and 16 bases separated the two germline ends. The CDR3 consists of 14 residues. Germline V gene lookup returns CDR1 LGHDT and CDR2 YNNKEL (reference sequence). In DNA form, the CDR3 reads TGTGCCAGCAGCCGAACGAGTGATCAGGGTGGCTACACCTTC. As protein: CASSRTSDQGGYTF.

The gene calls are TRBV6-6 and TRBJ2-7; no firm D call. With 6 bases removed from V and 1 base from J, the gap between germline ends came to 7 bases. This CDR3 is 12 amino acids long. Germline-derived CDR1 and CDR2 are MNHNY and SVGAGI (reference sequence). As DNA, the CDR3 is TGTGCCAGCAGCACAGCATCCTACGAGCAGTACTTC. This gives the protein CASSTASYEQYF.

The V gene is TRBV12-3 or TRBV12-4, the J gene TRBJ1-3; D uncertain. The V gene lost 2 bases and the J gene lost 4 bases, with 6 bases spanning the gap. The CDR3 loop spans 13 amino acids. CDR3 loop: CASSLTEGNTIYF. The CDR3, as DNA: TGTGCCAGCAGTTTAACAGAGGGAAACACCATATATTTT.

This clone has more than one count but fewer than ten. DNA of the CDR3: TGTGCCAGCAGCTTAGCGCGGACAGACCTTAATGAAAAACTGTTTTTT. Residues: CASSLARTDLNEKLFF. The V and J genes are TRBV7-8 and TRBJ1-4; D is perhaps TRBD1 (6 bases). The germline gives CDR1 SGHVS, CDR2 FQNEAQ. This CDR3 contains 16 residues. Between the trimmed V and J ends, which lost 0 bases and 4 bases, there was a span of 12 bases.

This rearrangement joins TRBV7-6 to TRBJ2-2; no firm D call. From germline, CDR1 is SGHVS and CDR2 FNYEAQ. V was pared by 1 base and J by 1 base, with 7 bases between. The CDR3 consists of 15 residues. The DNA for the CDR3 is TGTGCCAGCAGCTTAGTGGCAGTGAACACCGGGGAGCTGTTTTTT. Translated, it gives CASSLVAVNTGELFF. The full variable domain, completed using reference TRBV7-6 and TRBJ2-2, is GAGVSQSPRYKVTKRGQDVALRCDPISGHVSLYWYRQALGQGPEFLTYFNYEAQQDKSGLPNDRFSAERPEGSISTLTIQRTEQRDSAMYRCASSLVAVNTGELFFGEGSRLTVL.

The V gene is TRBV5-4, the J gene TRBJ1-2; no clear D. The CDR3 consists of 14 residues. The ends were cut back, 4 bases at V and 3 bases at J, with 13 bases in the middle. Germline CDR1 SGHNT, CDR2 YYREEE (reference sequence). The CDR3 DNA follows: TGTGCCAGCAGCACCCCGTCCCGGGACTATGGCTACACCTTC. Translation: CASSTPSRDYGYTF.

V usage is TRBV6-5 and J usage is TRBJ2-7; D is possibly TRBD2 (5 bases). This CDR3 is 13 amino acids long. Deletions cut 6 bases from V and 7 bases from J, with 16 bases between. Germline V gives CDR1 MNHEY, CDR2 SVGAGI. CDR3: CASSPGEGREQYF. The CDR3 DNA reads TGTGCCAGCAGCCCCGGGGAAGGTCGGGAGCAGTACTTC.